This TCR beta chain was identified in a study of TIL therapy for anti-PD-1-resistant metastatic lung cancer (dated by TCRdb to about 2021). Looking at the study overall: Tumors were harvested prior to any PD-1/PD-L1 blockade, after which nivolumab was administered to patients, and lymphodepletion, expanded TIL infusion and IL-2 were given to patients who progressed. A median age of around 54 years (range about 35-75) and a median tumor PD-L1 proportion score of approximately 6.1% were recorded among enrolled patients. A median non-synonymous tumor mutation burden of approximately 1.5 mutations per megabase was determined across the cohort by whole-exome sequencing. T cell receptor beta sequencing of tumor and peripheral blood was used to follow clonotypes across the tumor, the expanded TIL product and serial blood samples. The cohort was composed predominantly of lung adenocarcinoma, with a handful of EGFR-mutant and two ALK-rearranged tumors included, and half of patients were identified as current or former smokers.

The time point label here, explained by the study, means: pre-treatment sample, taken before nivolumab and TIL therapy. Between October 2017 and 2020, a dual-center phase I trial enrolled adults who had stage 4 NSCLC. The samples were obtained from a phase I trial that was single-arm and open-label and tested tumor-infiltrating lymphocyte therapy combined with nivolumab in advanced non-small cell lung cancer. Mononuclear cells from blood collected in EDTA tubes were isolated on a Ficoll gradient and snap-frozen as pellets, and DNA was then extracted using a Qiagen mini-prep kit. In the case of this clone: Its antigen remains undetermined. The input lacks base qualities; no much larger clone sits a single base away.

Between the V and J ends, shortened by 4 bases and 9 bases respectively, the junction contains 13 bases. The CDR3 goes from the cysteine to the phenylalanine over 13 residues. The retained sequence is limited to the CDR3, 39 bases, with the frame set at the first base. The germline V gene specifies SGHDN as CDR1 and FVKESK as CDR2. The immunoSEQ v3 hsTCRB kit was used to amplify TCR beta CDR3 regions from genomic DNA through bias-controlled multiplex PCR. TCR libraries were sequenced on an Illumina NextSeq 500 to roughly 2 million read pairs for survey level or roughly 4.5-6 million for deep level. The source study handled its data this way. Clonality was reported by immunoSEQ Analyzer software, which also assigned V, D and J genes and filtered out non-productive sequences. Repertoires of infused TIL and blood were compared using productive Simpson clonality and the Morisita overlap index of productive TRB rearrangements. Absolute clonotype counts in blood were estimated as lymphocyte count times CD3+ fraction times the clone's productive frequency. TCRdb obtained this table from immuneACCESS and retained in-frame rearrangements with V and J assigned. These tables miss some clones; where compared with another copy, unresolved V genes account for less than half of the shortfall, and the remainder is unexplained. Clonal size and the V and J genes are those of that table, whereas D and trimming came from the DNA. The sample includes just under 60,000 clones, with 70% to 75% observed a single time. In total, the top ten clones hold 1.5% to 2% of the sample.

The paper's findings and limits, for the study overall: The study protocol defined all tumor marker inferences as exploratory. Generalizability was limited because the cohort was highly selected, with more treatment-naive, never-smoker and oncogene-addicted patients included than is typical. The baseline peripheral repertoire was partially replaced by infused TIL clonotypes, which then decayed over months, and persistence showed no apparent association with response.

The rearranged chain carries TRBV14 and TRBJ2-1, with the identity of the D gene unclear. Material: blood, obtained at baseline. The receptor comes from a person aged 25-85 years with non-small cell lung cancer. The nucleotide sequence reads TGTGCCAGCAGCCCTACCGAATTTAGTGAGCAGTTCTTC. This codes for CASSPTEFSEQFF.